What follows describes a single TCR beta chain. Its antigen remains undetermined. Base qualities were left out, and no much larger clone turns up one base away. The sample is drawn from a study of control samples from healthy donors and cancer patients (dated by TCRdb to about 2020). From cysteine to phenylalanine, the CDR3 is 17 amino acids long. The kept DNA is CDR3 alone, 51 bases in frame from the first base. V trim: 1 base; J trim: 1 base; unmatched bases: 6. The germline V gene supplies CDR1 MGHDK and CDR2 SYGVNS. Library preparation used the immunoSEQ multiplex PCR assay. Held by TCRdb, this immuneACCESS table contains in-frame sequences only and omits some clones. Under half of the omission traces to an unresolved V gene where checked; the cause of the rest is unknown. The sample table shows 90,000 to 100,000 clones, and 70% to 80% are seen once. About 10% of the sample goes to the ten largest clones.

This receptor was obtained from a woman in her thirties in good health. The sequenced sample consisted of blood. The chain joins TRBV25-1 to TRBJ1-2, with TRBD1 identical over 10 junction bases. The CDR3 region has the sequence CASSESGTGVFNYGYTF. The DNA is as follows: TGTGCCAGCAGTGAATCGGGGACAGGGGTATTTAACTATGGCTACACCTTC.